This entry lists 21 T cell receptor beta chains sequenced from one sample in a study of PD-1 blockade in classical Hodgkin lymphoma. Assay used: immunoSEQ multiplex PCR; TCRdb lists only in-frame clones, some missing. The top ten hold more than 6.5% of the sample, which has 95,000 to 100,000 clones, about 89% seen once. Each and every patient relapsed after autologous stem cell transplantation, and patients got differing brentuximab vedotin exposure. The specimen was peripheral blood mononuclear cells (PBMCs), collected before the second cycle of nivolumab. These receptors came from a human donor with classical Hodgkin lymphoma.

CDR3 residues: CAWIQTSGETQYF. The CDR3 region has the DNA TGTGCCTGGATCCAAACTAGCGGGGAGACCCAGTACTTC. The rearrangement uses TRBV30 and TRBJ2-5; 9 positions match TRBD2. The J segment lost 5 bases and the V segment lost 4 bases, leaving 5 bases of the junction unmatched. This CDR3 has 13 residues. Per the germline V gene, CDR1 is GTSNPN and CDR2 is SVGIG (reference sequence).

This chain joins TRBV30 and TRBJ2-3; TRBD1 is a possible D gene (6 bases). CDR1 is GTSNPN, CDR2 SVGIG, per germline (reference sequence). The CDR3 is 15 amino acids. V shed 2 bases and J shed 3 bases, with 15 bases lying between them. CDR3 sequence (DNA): TGTGCCTGGAGTTCAGAAGCAGGGGTGACAGATACGCAGTATTTT. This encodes CAWSSEAGVTDTQYF.

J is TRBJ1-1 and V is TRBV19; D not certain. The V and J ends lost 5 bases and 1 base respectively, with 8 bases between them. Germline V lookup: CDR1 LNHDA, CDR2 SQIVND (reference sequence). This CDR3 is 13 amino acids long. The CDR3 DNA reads TGTGCCAGTAGTCCGCAGCCGAACACTGAAGCTTTCTTT. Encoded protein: CASSPQPNTEAFF. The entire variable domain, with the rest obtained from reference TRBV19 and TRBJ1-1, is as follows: DGGITQSPKYLFRKEGQNVTLSCEQNLNHDAMYWYRQDPGQGLRLIYYSQIVNDFQKGDIAEGYSVSREKKESFPLTVTSAQKNPTAFYLCASSPQPNTEAFFGQGTRLTVV.

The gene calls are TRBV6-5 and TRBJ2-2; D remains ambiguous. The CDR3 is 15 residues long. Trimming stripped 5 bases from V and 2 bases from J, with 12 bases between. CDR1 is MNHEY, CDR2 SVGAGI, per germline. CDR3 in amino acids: CASSLNPANTGELFF. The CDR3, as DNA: TGTGCCAGCAGTCTAAACCCGGCAAACACCGGGGAGCTGTTTTTT.

The CDR3 DNA is TGTGCCAGCAGTGACTCATTAGAGGGTTGGGACATTCAGTACTTC. This gives the protein CASSDSLEGWDIQYF. The chain carries TRBV6-4 and TRBJ2-4; D might be TRBD2 (5 bases). V lost 0 bases and J lost 8, with 14 bases in between. Germline loops: CDR1 MRHNA, CDR2 SNTAGT. The length of the CDR3 is 15 residues.

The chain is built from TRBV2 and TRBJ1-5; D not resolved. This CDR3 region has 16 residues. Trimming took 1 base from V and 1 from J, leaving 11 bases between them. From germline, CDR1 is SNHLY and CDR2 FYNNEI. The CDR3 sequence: CASSEGQAESNQPQHF. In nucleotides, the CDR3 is TGTGCCAGCAGTGAAGGGCAGGCGGAAAGCAATCAGCCCCAGCATTTT.

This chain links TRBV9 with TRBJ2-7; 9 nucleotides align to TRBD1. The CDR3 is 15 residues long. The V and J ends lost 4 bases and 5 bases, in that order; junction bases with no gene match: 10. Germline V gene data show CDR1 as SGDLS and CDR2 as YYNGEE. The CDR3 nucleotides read TGTGCCAGCAGCAGCGGTGGGACAGGGTACAACGAGCAGTACTTC. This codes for CASSSGGTGYNEQYF.

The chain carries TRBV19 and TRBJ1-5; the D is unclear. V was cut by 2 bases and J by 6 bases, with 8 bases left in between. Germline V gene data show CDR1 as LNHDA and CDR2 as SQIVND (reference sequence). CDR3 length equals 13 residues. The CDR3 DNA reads TGTGCCAGTAGTATAAGTGTATCTCAGCCCCAGCATTTT. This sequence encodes CASSISVSQPQHF.

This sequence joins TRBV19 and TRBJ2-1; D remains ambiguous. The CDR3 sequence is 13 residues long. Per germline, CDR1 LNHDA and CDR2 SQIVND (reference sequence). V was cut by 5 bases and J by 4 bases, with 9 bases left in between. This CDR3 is CASSFVSYNEQFF. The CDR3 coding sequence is TGTGCCAGTAGTTTCGTTAGTTACAATGAGCAGTTCTTC.

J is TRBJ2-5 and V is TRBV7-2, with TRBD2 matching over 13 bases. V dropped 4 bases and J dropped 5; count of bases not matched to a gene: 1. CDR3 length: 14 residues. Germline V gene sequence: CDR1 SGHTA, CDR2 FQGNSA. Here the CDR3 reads CASSSTSGGETQYF. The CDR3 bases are TGTGCCAGCAGCTCGACTAGCGGGGGGGAGACCCAGTACTTC.

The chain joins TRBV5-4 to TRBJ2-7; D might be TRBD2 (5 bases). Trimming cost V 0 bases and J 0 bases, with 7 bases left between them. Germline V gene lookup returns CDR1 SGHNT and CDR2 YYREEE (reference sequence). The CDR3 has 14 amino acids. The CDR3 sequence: CASSLEGSSYEQYF. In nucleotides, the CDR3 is TGTGCCAGCAGCTTGGAAGGGAGCTCCTACGAGCAGTACTTC.

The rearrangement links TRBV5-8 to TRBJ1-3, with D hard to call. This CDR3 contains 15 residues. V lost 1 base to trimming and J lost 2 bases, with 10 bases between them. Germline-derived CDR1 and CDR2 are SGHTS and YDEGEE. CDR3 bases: TGTGCCAGCAGCTTGACAGATTTTGCTGGAAACACCATATATTTT. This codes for CASSLTDFAGNTIYF.

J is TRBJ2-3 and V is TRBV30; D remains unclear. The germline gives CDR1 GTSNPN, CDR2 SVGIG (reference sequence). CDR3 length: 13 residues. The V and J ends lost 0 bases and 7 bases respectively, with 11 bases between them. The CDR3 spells CAWSVDTSYTQYF. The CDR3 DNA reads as TGTGCCTGGAGTGTCGATACCTCATATACGCAGTATTTT.

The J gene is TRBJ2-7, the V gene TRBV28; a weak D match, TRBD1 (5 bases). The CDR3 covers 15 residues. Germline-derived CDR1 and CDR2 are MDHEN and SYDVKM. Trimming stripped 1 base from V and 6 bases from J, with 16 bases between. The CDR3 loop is CASSLSGARFGEQYF. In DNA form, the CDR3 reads TGTGCCAGCAGTTTATCTGGGGCCAGGTTTGGCGAGCAGTACTTC.

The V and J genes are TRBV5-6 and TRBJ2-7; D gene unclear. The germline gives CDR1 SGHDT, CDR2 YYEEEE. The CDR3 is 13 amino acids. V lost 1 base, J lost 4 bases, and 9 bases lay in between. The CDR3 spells CASSLFHEYEQYF. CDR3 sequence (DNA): TGTGCCAGCAGCTTGTTCCACGAGTACGAGCAGTACTTC.

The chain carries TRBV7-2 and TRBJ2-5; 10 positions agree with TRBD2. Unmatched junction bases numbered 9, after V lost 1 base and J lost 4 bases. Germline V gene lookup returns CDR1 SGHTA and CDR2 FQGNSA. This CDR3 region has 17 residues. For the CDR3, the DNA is TGTGCCAGCAGCTTAGGGTGGCTAGCGGGGGATGTAGAGACCCAGTACTTC. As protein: CASSLGWLAGDVETQYF.

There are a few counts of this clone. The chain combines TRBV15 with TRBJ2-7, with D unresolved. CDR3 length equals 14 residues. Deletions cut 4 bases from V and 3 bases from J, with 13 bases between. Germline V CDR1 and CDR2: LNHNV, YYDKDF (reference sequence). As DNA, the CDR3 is TGTGCCACCAGCAAGGCAATATCAGGCTACGAGCAGTACTTC. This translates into CATSKAISGYEQYF.

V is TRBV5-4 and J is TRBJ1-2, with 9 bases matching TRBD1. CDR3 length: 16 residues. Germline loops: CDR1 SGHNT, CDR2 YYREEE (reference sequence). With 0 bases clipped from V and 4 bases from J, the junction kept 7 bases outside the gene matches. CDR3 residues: CASSLGHGQGPYGYTF. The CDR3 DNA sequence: TGTGCCAGCAGCTTGGGTCACGGACAGGGGCCCTATGGCTACACCTTC.

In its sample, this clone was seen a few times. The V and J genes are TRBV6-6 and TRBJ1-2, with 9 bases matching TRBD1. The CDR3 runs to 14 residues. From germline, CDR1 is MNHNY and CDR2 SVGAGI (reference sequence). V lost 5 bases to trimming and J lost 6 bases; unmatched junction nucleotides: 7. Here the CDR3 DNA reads TGTGCCAGCAGTCCGCAGGGACAGGGTAATGGCTACACCTTC. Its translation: CASSPQGQGNGYTF.

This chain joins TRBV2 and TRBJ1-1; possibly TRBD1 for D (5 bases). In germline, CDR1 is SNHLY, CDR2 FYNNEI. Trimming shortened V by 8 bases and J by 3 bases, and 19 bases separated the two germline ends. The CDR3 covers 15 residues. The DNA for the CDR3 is TGTGCCAGCCTGAAGGATCAGGGATTTGACACTGAAGCTTTCTTT. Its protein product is CASLKDQGFDTEAFF.

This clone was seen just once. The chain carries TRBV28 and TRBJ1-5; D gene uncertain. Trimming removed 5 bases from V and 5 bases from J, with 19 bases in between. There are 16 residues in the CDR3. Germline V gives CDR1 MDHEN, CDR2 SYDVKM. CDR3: CASSIFAIFAHQPQHF. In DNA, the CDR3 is TGTGCCAGCAGTATCTTTGCGATATTCGCTCATCAGCCCCAGCATTTT. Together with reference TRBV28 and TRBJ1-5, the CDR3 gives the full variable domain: DVKVTQSSRYLVKRTGEKVFLECVQDMDHENMFWYRQDPGLGLRLIYFSYDVKMKEKGDIPEGYSVSREKKERFSLILESASTNQTSMYLCASSIFAIFAHQPQHFGDGTRLSIL.